The 24 T cell receptor beta chains reported below all come from one sample, sequenced in a study of shared clonotypes between healthy human individuals. Sequencing used immunoSEQ multiplex PCR; TCRdb keeps in-frame clones, though not all of them. The sample lists about half a million clones, 70% to 80% seen once, with roughly an eighth in the top ten. Sequenced: PBMCs. The receptors come from a woman between 40 and 50 years old in good health. Some clones in this sample may be carry-over from other donors' samples.

The V gene is TRBV2, the J gene TRBJ1-1; possibly TRBD1 for D (6 bases). Germline lookup yields CDR1 SNHLY and CDR2 FYNNEI. The CDR3 is 15 residues long. The V and J ends lost 5 bases and 4 bases respectively, with 17 bases between them. The CDR3 loop is CASSPRGGRITEAFF. Written as DNA, the CDR3 is TGTGCCAGCAGTCCTAGGGGGGGCAGGATCACTGAAGCTTTCTTT. The complete variable domain, with remaining parts taken from reference TRBV2 and TRBJ1-1, reads EPEVTQTPSHQVTQMGQEVILRCVPISNHLYFYWYRQILGQKVEFLVSFYNNEISEKSEIFDDQFSVERPDGSNFTLKIRSTKLEDSAMYFCASSPRGGRITEAFFGQGTRLTVV.

The genes are TRBV10-2 and TRBJ2-3, with 7 bases aligning to TRBD2. The CDR3 contains 15 residues. The trim removed 0 bases at V and 0 bases at J, leaving 0 bases unmatched. Germline V gene lookup returns CDR1 WSHSY and CDR2 SAAADI. The CDR3 here is CASSESSGSTDTQYF. As DNA, the CDR3 is TGCGCCAGCAGTGAGTCTAGCGGGAGCACAGATACGCAGTATTTT.

V gene TRBV5-1 combines with J gene TRBJ2-5; TRBD2 matches 9 bases. Germline CDR1 and CDR2: SGHRS and YFSETQ. The CDR3 loop spans 15 amino acids. Germline trimming cut 6 bases from V and 5 bases from J; bases unmatched to any gene: 11. As DNA, the CDR3 is TGCGCCAGCACCTTTGGAGGACTAGCGTTGGAGACCCAGTACTTC. Its translation is CASTFGGLALETQYF.

V usage is TRBV4-3 and J usage is TRBJ1-4; tentatively, D is TRBD1 (5 bases). The CDR3 has 13 amino acids. Trimming pared 4 bases from V and 8 bases from J, leaving 11 bases between. The V gene's germline CDR1 is LGHNA and CDR2 YSLEER. The CDR3, as DNA: TGCGCCAGCAGCCCCGACAGAAGGGAAAAACTGTTTTTT. Translated: CASSPDRREKLFF.

The rearrangement links TRBV28 to TRBJ1-1, with D possibly being TRBD1 (5 bases). The CDR3 sequence is 17 residues long. CDR1 and CDR2 (germline): MDHEN, SYDVKM. V lost 6 bases to trimming and J lost 2 bases, with 22 bases between them. CDR3 loop: CASRTPHEVGVNTEAFF. Here the CDR3 DNA reads TGTGCCAGCAGGACCCCCCACGAGGTGGGGGTAAACACTGAAGCTTTCTTT.

The chain employs TRBV2 and TRBJ1-1; D may be TRBD1 (5 bases). Germline-derived CDR1 and CDR2 are SNHLY and FYNNEI. Trimming pared 5 bases from V and 0 bases from J, leaving 13 bases between. The CDR3 contains 15 residues. The DNA for the CDR3 is TGTGCCAGCAGTCAGAGACAGATTGTGAACACTGAAGCTTTCTTT. This translates into CASSQRQIVNTEAFF.

This clone was found many times. The V call is TRBV28, the J call TRBJ1-5; maybe TRBD1 (5 bases). The CDR3 sequence is 13 residues long. V lost 2 bases to trimming and J lost 12 bases, with 14 bases between them. Germline loops: CDR1 MDHEN, CDR2 SYDVKM. The CDR3 loop is CASSLSSRGRQHF. The CDR3 region has the DNA TGTGCCAGCAGTTTAAGTAGTAGGGGCCGCCAGCATTTT.

This clone has more than one count but fewer than ten. The chain is built from TRBV5-4 and TRBJ2-1; 11 bases agree with TRBD2. Germline lookup yields CDR1 SGHNT and CDR2 YYREEE (reference sequence). This CDR3 has 14 amino acids. Losses at the gene ends were 4 bases for V and 4 bases for J; bases not matched to a gene: 1. In DNA form, the CDR3 reads TGTGCCAGCAGCAGGACTAGCGGGTACAATGAGCAGTTCTTC. Residues: CASSRTSGYNEQFF.

DNA for the CDR3: TGTGCCAGCAGCCCCCGGATAGCGGAGGTTGGTGAGCAGTACTTC. Translation: CASSPRIAEVGEQYF. This chain joins TRBV9 and TRBJ2-7, with D possibly TRBD2 on 6 matching bases. Germline assignment: CDR1 SGDLS and CDR2 YYNGEE. This CDR3 spans 15 amino acids. V was cut by 4 bases and J by 7 bases, with 21 bases left in between.

On this clone itself: The sample holds other DNA sequences that translate to the same CDR3. V usage is TRBV20-1 and J usage is TRBJ2-3; either TRBD1 or TRBD2 may fit D (6 bases each). V shed 6 bases and J shed 6 bases, with 10 bases lying between them. The V gene's germline CDR1 is DFQATT and CDR2 SNEGSKA (reference sequence). The length of the CDR3 is 11 residues. CDR3 protein: CSAGGGDTQYF. DNA of the CDR3: TGCAGTGCGGGGGGCGGTGATACGCAGTATTTT.

This clone was seen a handful of times. The chain carries TRBV4-2 and TRBJ2-1; D uncertain. Trimming stripped 4 bases from V and 1 base from J, with 11 bases between. Germline CDR1 is LGHNA and CDR2 is YNFKEQ. The CDR3 extends over 15 amino acids. The CDR3 DNA sequence: TGTGCCAGCAGCCCCGACCTGCGTTCCTACAATGAGCAGTTCTTC. Translation: CASSPDLRSYNEQFF.

This clone was detected a few times. This sequence joins TRBV28 and TRBJ1-2; D gene uncertain. CDR3 length: 10 amino acids. Germline values: CDR1 MDHEN, CDR2 SYDVKM. Trimming pared 10 bases from V and 4 bases from J, leaving 7 bases between. CDR3 sequence (DNA): TGTGCCACCTCACTCTATGGCTACACCTTC. The encoded protein is CATSLYGYTF.

Only one count was recorded for this clone. The chain has TRBV6-1 and TRBJ2-1, with D possibly TRBD1 on 5 matching bases. There are 14 residues in the CDR3. Germline V gene lookup returns CDR1 MNHNS and CDR2 SASEGT. V gave up 2 bases and J gave up 6 bases, with 11 bases separating them. CDR3: CASSESGRVNEQFF. The DNA for the CDR3 is TGTGCCAGCAGTGAATCGGGCAGGGTCAATGAGCAGTTCTTC.

The chain couples TRBV9 to TRBJ2-2, with 10 bases that match TRBD1. The ends lost 0 bases at V and 4 bases at J; junction bases unmatched: 12. Germline V lookup: CDR1 SGDLS, CDR2 YYNGEE. The CDR3 runs 19 residues. CDR3 nucleotides: TGTGCCAGCAGCGTAGATTCGGGACAGGGGTTGGGGCGCACCGGGGAGCTGTTTTTT. Its protein is CASSVDSGQGLGRTGELFF.

The chain couples TRBV5-1 to TRBJ2-1; 9 bases match TRBD2. Germline assignment: CDR1 SGHRS and CDR2 YFSETQ. The CDR3 loop spans 16 amino acids. With V trimmed by 5 bases and J by 1 base, 7 bases remained unmatched. The CDR3 nucleotides read TGCGCCAGCAGTCCGGCTAGCGGGAAATCCTACAATGAGCAGTTCTTC. The encoded protein is CASSPASGKSYNEQFF.

The V gene is TRBV19, the J gene TRBJ1-5; D gene ambiguous. The CDR3 runs 15 residues. Germline CDR1 is LNHDA and CDR2 is SQIVND (reference sequence). V was trimmed by 5 bases and J by 5 bases, leaving 16 bases between them. The CDR3 DNA reads TGTGCCAGTAGTCTGAAGGTGTTTACCGATCAGCCCCAGCATTTT. It translates to CASSLKVFTDQPQHF.

This chain connects TRBV2 to TRBJ2-3; possible D gene TRBD2, 5 bases. CDR3 length: 15 amino acids. Per the germline V gene, CDR1 is SNHLY and CDR2 is FYNNEI. Trimming left V 4 bases short and J 2 bases short, with 13 bases between. CDR3 in DNA: TGTGCCAGCAGTGGGCTGAAAGCGGTCACAGATACGCAGTATTTT. This sequence encodes CASSGLKAVTDTQYF.

The V call is TRBV21-1, the J call TRBJ2-1; TRBD1, the D gene given by the table, was not confirmed from the DNA. TRBV21-1 is recorded as a pseudogene. The CDR3 runs to 14 residues. The CDR3 sequence is CASSKATRRDEQFF. The CDR3 DNA sequence: TGTGCCAGCAGCAAAGCGACACGCAGGGATGAGCAGTTCTTC.

The rearrangement joins TRBV14 to TRBJ2-5; D might be TRBD2 (6 bases). The CDR3 spans 16 residues. CDR1 SGHDN and CDR2 FVKESK come from the germline V gene. V lost 4 bases and J 5 bases, leaving 20 bases between the germline ends. The CDR3 here is CASSPLLAQRGETQYF. Here the CDR3 DNA reads TGTGCCAGCAGCCCCCTACTAGCTCAGAGAGGGGAGACCCAGTACTTC.

The chain employs TRBV28 and TRBJ1-2; 8 nucleotides agree with TRBD1. V shed 5 bases and J 8 bases; nucleotides not matched to a gene: 10. The V gene's germline CDR1 is MDHEN and CDR2 SYDVKM. The CDR3 contains 14 residues. The DNA of the CDR3 is TGTGCCAGCAGTACACTCACAGGGGGAAGCGGCTACACCTTC. Protein: CASSTLTGGSGYTF.

The V and J genes are TRBV15 and TRBJ1-2; TRBD1 aligns across 9 bases. In germline, CDR1 is LNHNV, CDR2 YYDKDF (reference sequence). CDR3 length: 14 amino acids. J was trimmed by 7 bases and V by 0 bases; bases with no gene match: 3. The CDR3 loop is CATSRDRDRAGYTF. DNA of the CDR3: TGTGCCACCAGCAGAGATCGGGACAGGGCTGGCTACACCTTC.

This chain links TRBV12-5 with TRBJ2-5, with D maybe TRBD2 (6 bases). Trimming left V 1 base short and J 4 bases short, with 7 bases between. The CDR3 consists of 13 residues. Per the germline V gene, CDR1 is LGHNT and CDR2 is FRNRAP. Here the CDR3 DNA reads TGTGCTAGTGGTTTGGCGGGAGCAGAGACCCAGTACTTC. Residues: CASGLAGAETQYF.

The chain employs TRBV5-6 and TRBJ1-1; 11 bases match TRBD1. Germline CDR1 SGHDT, CDR2 YYEEEE. CDR3 length equals 18 residues. The V segment lost 0 bases and the J segment 2 bases; nucleotides outside the gene matches: 9. The DNA of the CDR3 is TGTGCCAGCAGCTTGGCCCTTTCGGACAGGGGGCTCAACACTGAAGCTTTCTTT. Protein: CASSLALSDRGLNTEAFF.

This rearrangement joins TRBV2 to TRBJ1-4; weak D call: TRBD1 (5 bases). The CDR3 has 14 amino acids. The V end lost 3 bases, the J end lost 8 bases, and 13 bases lay between the germline ends. The V gene's germline CDR1 is SNHLY and CDR2 FYNNEI. CDR3: CASSDDSPREKLFF. The CDR3 coding sequence is TGTGCCAGCAGTGACGACAGTCCTAGGGAAAAACTGTTTTTT.